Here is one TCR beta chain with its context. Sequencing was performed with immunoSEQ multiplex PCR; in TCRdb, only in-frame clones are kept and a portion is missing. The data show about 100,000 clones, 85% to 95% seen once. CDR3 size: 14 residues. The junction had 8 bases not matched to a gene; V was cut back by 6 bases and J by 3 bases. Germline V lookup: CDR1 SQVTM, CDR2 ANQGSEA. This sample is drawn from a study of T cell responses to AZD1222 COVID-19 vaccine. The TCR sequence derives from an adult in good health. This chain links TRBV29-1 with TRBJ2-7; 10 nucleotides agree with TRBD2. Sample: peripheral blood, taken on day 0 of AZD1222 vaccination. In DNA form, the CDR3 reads TGCAGCGTGGGGGGGACTAGCGACTTCTACGAGCAGTACTTC. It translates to CSVGGTSDFYEQYF.